The sequence of this T cell receptor (beta chain) was determined in a study of cytotoxic CD8 clonotypes in ibrutinib-treated CLL. Using immunoSEQ multiplex PCR, the repertoire was profiled, and TCRdb retains in-frame clones only, with some absent. The sample has 110,000 to 150,000 clones, roughly 80% seen once; the top ten hold around 30%. Germline V gene data show CDR1 as SGHTA and CDR2 as FQGNSA. This CDR3 has 14 residues. Trimming removed 0 bases at V and 5 bases at J, with 9 bases between. The chain is built from TRBV7-2 and TRBJ2-3; no definite D call. The specimen comprised PBMCs, sampled after 12 months of ibrutinib treatment. The origin of this receptor is a human donor with chronic lymphocytic leukemia. In nucleotides, the CDR3 is TGTGCCAGCAGCTTAGCCAGGAAGGTAGATACGCAGTATTTT. It specifies CASSLARKVDTQYF.